This TCR beta chain emerged from a study of blood T cell repertoires in COVID-19. Study-level information: The United States, Italy and Spain were the sources of the acute and convalescent COVID-19 samples. PBMCs, B-cell-depleted T cells, or T cells provided the cDNA or gDNA that made up the material.

The CDR3 has 15 amino acids. V was pared by 2 bases and J by 4 bases, with 6 bases of the junction left unmatched. The germline V gene encodes CDR1 KGHSH and CDR2 LQKENI. This clone was seen a single time. Profiling relied on immunoSEQ multiplex PCR, and the TCRdb table lists in-frame clones only, not all of them. This table holds roughly 120,000 clones, 82% found once. This chain links TRBV18 with TRBJ2-7, with 9 bases aligning to TRBD2. The receptor was derived from a man aged 65-85 years with active or convalescent COVID-19. What was sequenced was peripheral blood. Written as DNA, the CDR3 is TGTGCCAGCTCACCAGGGCTAGCGGGGCCATACGAGCAGTACTTC. It yields the protein CASSPGLAGPYEQYF.